A single TCR beta chain is shown here with its context. The sample is drawn from a study of shared clonotypes between healthy human individuals. The data were produced by immunoSEQ multiplex PCR, yet TCRdb's version contains in-frame clones alone and is incomplete. The sample has some 470,000 clones, about 82% seen once. The CDR3 contains 15 residues. V was clipped by 4 bases and J by 1 base, with 10 bases between them. Per germline, CDR1 ENHRY and CDR2 SYGVKD. Source material: PBMCs. The chain recombines TRBV10-3 with TRBJ2-2, with D unclear. The receptor comes from a woman in her thirties or forties in good health. Some clones in this sample may be carry-over from other donors' samples. The CDR3 sequence: CAISGRLENTGELFF. The CDR3 DNA follows: TGTGCCATCAGTGGTCGCCTAGAGAACACCGGGGAGCTGTTTTTT.